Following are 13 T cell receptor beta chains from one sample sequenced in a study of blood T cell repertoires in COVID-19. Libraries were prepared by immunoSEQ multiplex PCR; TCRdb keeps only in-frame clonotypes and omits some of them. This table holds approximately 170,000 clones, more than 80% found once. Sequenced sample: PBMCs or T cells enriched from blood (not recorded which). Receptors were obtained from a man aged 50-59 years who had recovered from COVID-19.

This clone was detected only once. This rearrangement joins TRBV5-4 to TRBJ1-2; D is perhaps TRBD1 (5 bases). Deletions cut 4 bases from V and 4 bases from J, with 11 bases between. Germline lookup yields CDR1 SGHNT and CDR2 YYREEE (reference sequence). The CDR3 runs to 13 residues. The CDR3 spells CASSLGHPYGYTF. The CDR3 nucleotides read TGTGCCAGCAGCCTCGGACACCCCTATGGCTACACCTTC.

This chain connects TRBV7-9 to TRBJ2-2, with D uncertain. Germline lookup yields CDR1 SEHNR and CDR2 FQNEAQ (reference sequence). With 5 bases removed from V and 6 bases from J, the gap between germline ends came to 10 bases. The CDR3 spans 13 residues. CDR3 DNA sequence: TGTGCCAGCAGCCCGTCGGTGGCCGGGGAGCTGTTTTTT. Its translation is CASSPSVAGELFF.

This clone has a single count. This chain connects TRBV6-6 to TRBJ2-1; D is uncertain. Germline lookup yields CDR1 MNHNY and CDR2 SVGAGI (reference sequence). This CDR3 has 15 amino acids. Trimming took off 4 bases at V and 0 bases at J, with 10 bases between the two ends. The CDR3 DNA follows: TGTGCCAGCAGTTTCTCGCGAAGCTCCTACAATGAGCAGTTCTTC. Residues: CASSFSRSSYNEQFF.

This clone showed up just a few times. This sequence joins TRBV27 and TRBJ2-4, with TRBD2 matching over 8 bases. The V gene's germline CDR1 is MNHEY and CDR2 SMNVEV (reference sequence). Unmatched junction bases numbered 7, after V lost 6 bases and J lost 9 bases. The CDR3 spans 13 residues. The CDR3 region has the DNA TGTGCCAGCAGGGGACTAGTTGGGGGCATTCAGTACTTC. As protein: CASRGLVGGIQYF.

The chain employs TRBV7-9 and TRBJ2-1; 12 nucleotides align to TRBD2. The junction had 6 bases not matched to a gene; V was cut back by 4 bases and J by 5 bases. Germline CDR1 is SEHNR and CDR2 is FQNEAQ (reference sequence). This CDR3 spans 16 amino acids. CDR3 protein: CASSYGLAGLNNEQFF. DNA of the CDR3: TGTGCCAGCAGCTACGGACTAGCGGGGCTAAACAATGAGCAGTTCTTC.

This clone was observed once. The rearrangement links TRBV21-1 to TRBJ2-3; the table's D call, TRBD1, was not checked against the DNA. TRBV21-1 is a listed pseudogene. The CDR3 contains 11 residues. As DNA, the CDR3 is TGTGCCAGCAGAGGGGAACGTACGCAGTATTTT. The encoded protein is CASRGERTQYF.

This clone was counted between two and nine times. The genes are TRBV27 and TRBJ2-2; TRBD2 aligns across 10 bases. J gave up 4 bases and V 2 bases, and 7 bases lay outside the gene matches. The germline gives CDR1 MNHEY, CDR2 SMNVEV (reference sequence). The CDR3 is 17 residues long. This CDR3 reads CASSLRLAGAVTGELFF. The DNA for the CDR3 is TGTGCCAGCAGTTTAAGGCTAGCGGGGGCAGTCACCGGGGAGCTGTTTTTT.

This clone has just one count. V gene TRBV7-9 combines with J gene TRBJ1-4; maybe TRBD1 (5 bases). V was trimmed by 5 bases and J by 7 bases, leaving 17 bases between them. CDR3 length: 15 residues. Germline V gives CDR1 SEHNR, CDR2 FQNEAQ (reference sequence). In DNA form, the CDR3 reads TGTGCCAGCAGCCCGACCGGGACTGTTGTTGAAAAACTGTTTTTT. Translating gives CASSPTGTVVEKLFF.

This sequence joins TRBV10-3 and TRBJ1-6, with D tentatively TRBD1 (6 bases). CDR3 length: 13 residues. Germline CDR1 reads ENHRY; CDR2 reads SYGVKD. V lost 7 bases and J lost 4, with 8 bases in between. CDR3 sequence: CAINRDYNSPLHF. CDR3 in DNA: TGTGCCATCAACAGGGATTATAATTCACCCCTCCACTTT.

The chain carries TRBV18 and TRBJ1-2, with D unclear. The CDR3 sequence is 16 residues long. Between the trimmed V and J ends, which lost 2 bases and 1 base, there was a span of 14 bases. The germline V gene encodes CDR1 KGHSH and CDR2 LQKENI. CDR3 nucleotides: TGTGCCAGCTCACCATCTGATACGAGGAGTAACTATGGCTACACCTTC. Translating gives CASSPSDTRSNYGYTF. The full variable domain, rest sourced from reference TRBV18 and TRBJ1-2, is NAGVMQNPRHLVRRRGQEARLRCSPMKGHSHVYWYRQLPEEGLKFMVYLQKENIIDESGMPKERFSAEFPKEGPSILRIQQVVRGDSAAYFCASSPSDTRSNYGYTFGSGTRLTVV.

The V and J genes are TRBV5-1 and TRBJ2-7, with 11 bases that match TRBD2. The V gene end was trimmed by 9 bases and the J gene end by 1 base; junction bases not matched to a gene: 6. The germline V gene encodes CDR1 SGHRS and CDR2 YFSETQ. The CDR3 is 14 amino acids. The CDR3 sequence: CATSLAGGSYEQYF. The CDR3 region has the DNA TGCGCCACCTCGCTAGCGGGGGGTTCCTACGAGCAGTACTTC.

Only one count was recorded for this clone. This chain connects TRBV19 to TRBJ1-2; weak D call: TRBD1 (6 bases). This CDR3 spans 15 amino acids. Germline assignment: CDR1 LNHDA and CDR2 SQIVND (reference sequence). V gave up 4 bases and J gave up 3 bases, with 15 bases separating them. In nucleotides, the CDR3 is TGTGCCAGTAGTACCTCTCATAAGGGGGACTATGGCTACACCTTC. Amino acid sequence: CASSTSHKGDYGYTF.

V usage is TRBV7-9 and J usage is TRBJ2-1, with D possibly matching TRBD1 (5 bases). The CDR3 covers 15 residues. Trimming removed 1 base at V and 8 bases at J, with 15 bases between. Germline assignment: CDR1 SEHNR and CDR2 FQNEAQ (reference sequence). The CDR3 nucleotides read TGTGCCAGCAGCTTAGGGGCAGGGAACCTCGATGAGCAGTTCTTC. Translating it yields CASSLGAGNLDEQFF.